The 15 T cell receptor beta chains listed next were all sequenced from one sample in a study of a mutant IDH1 vaccine in newly diagnosed glioma. Time point reported: week 47, end of study. Vaccinated patients received 300 ug of mutant IDH1 20-mer peptide per dose, with topical imiquimod. Their specific antigens are unknown. Profiling relied on immunoSEQ multiplex PCR, and the TCRdb table lists in-frame clones only, not all of them. The sample includes about 56,000 clones, under 85% seen only once; the top ten take 3.2%. Sequencing used PBMCs, obtained from a glioma patient whose treatment included an IDH1 peptide vaccine. The receptor set was obtained from a woman between 50 and 59 years old with glioma.

V is TRBV19 and J is TRBJ2-2, with 8 bases lining up with TRBD2. Germline V gene sequence: CDR1 LNHDA, CDR2 SQIVND (reference sequence). CDR3 length: 16 residues. V trimming: 6 bases; J trimming: 3 bases; junction bases outside the gene matches: 9. CDR3 in amino acids: CASRDVLTSDTGELFF. The CDR3, as DNA: TGTGCCAGTAGAGATGTTTTGACTAGCGACACCGGGGAGCTGTTTTTT.

The J gene is TRBJ1-5, the V gene TRBV10-2; D is undetermined. The CDR3 extends over 13 amino acids. Deletions cut 7 bases from V and 2 bases from J, with 9 bases between. Germline V gives CDR1 WSHSY, CDR2 SAAADI. This CDR3 is CASTGIGNQPQHF. The CDR3, as DNA: TGCGCCAGCACCGGGATAGGCAATCAGCCCCAGCATTTT.

Only a few counts were recorded for this clone. V gene TRBV7-9 combines with J gene TRBJ1-2; 7 nucleotides match TRBD1. This CDR3 is 14 amino acids long. Germline loops: CDR1 SEHNR, CDR2 FQNEAQ (reference sequence). The V and J ends lost 4 bases and 5 bases, in that order; junction bases with no gene match: 7. The CDR3 DNA sequence: TGTGCCAGCAGCTACCGGACAGGAATTTATGGCTACACCTTC. It yields the protein CASSYRTGIYGYTF.

This rearrangement joins TRBV19 to TRBJ2-7, with D unresolved. This CDR3 comprises 12 residues. Per the germline V gene, CDR1 is LNHDA and CDR2 is SQIVND (reference sequence). V gave up 3 bases and J gave up 3 bases, with 6 bases separating them. The CDR3 spells CASSMDVYEQYF. The CDR3 coding sequence is TGTGCCAGTAGTATGGACGTCTACGAGCAGTACTTC.

The CDR3 region is CASSLDHLMKETQYF. The CDR3 coding sequence is TGTGCCAGCAGCTTAGATCACCTAATGAAAGAGACCCAGTACTTC. The chain has TRBV7-2 and TRBJ2-5; no definite D call. Germline-derived CDR1 and CDR2 are SGHTA and FQGNSA. Trimming removed 1 base at V and 3 bases at J, with 12 bases between. The CDR3 is 15 amino acids.

This clone has a handful of counts. The chain is built from TRBV5-4 and TRBJ1-6; D ambiguous. V lost 4 bases and J 0 bases, leaving 8 bases between the germline ends. Germline values: CDR1 SGHNT, CDR2 YYREEE (reference sequence). This CDR3 comprises 15 residues. The CDR3 sequence is CASSDFSSYNSPLHF. The CDR3 DNA is TGTGCCAGCAGCGATTTTAGCTCCTATAATTCACCCCTCCACTTT.

The chain uses TRBV6-6 and TRBJ2-7; the D call may be TRBD1 or TRBD2 (6 bases each). The CDR3 extends over 15 amino acids. The V and J ends lost 6 bases and 5 bases respectively, with 20 bases between them. Looked up from germline, CDR1 is MNHNY and CDR2 is SVGAGI (reference sequence). DNA of the CDR3: TGTGCCAGCAGCCCCCTTTCTGGGGGGCTCAACGAGCAGTACTTC. This encodes CASSPLSGGLNEQYF.

This clone came up a few times. The chain uses TRBV19 and TRBJ1-2; TRBD1 might be the D (5 bases). The CDR3 sequence is 14 residues long. V lost 0 bases and J lost 5, with 10 bases in between. Germline lookup yields CDR1 LNHDA and CDR2 SQIVND (reference sequence). The CDR3 is CASSIDGRAYGYTF. In nucleotides, the CDR3 is TGTGCCAGTAGTATAGATGGCAGGGCTTATGGCTACACCTTC.

The chain links TRBV5-1 to TRBJ1-3; no reliable D call. The germline V gene has CDR1 SGHRS and CDR2 YFSETQ. Trimming took off 0 bases at V and 0 bases at J, with 4 bases between the two ends. The CDR3 totals 14 residues. The CDR3 loop is CASSLETSGNTIYF. The CDR3 coding sequence is TGCGCCAGCAGCTTGGAGACCTCTGGAAACACCATATATTTT. Full variable domain (outside the CDR3, taken from reference TRBV5-1 and TRBJ1-3): KAGVTQTPRYLIKTRGQQVTLSCSPISGHRSVSWYQQTPGQGLQFLFEYFSETQRNKGNFPGRFSGRQFSNSRSEMNVSTLELGDSALYLCASSLETSGNTIYFGEGSWLTVV.

CDR3 in DNA: TGTGCCAGCAGCTTTAGGGGAACCCAACAGACAGATACGCAGTATTTT. This gives the protein CASSFRGTQQTDTQYF. The chain is built from TRBV7-9 and TRBJ2-3, with a weak D call TRBD1 (5 bases). CDR1 is SEHNR and CDR2 is FQNEAQ in the germline V gene (reference sequence). The CDR3 covers 16 residues. V was cut by 3 bases and J by 3 bases, with 16 bases left in between.

V gene TRBV29-1 combines with J gene TRBJ2-1; 10 nucleotides line up with TRBD2. The CDR3 is 14 residues long. Germline CDR1 and CDR2: SQVTM and ANQGSEA. The V and J ends lost 5 bases and 6 bases, in that order; junction bases with no gene match: 7. The CDR3 DNA reads TGCAGCGTTACGCTAGCGGGGGCCCCCAATGAGCAGTTCTTC. Its translation: CSVTLAGAPNEQFF.

The V gene is TRBV30, the J gene TRBJ1-1, with D unresolved. The CDR3 is 11 residues long. The germline gives CDR1 GTSNPN, CDR2 SVGIG (reference sequence). The V end lost 4 bases, the J end lost 6 bases, and 9 bases lay between the germline ends. The CDR3 region is CAWTEWSEAFF. In nucleotides, the CDR3 is TGTGCCTGGACCGAGTGGTCTGAAGCTTTCTTT.

The rearrangement uses TRBV6-1 and TRBJ2-1; D gene unclear. Trimming pared 6 bases from V and 9 bases from J, leaving 6 bases between. Germline V gene sequence: CDR1 MNHNS, CDR2 SASEGT. This CDR3 contains 10 residues. The CDR3 region has the DNA TGTGCCAGCAGCCTCGCTGAGCAGTTCTTC. Protein product: CASSLAEQFF.

J is TRBJ1-5 and V is TRBV5-4; no clear D. This CDR3 region has 14 residues. V lost 1 base to trimming and J lost 2 bases, with 7 bases between them. CDR1 is SGHNT, CDR2 YYREEE, per germline (reference sequence). The chain's CDR3 is CASSLHGGNQPQHF. The CDR3 DNA reads as TGTGCCAGCAGCTTGCACGGGGGCAATCAGCCCCAGCATTTT. Full variable domain (outside the CDR3, taken from reference TRBV5-4 and TRBJ1-5): ETGVTQSPTHLIKTRGQQVTLRCSSQSGHNTVSWYQQALGQGPQFIFQYYREEENGRGNFPPRFSGLQFPNYSSELNVNALELDDSALYLCASSLHGGNQPQHFGDGTRLSIL.

The chain joins TRBV6-1 to TRBJ1-4, with D perhaps TRBD1 (6 bases). The CDR3 extends over 14 amino acids. Deletions cut 4 bases from V and 7 bases from J, with 13 bases between. Germline V gene data show CDR1 as MNHNS and CDR2 as SASEGT. CDR3 protein: CASSVTGHREKLFF. DNA for the CDR3: TGTGCCAGCAGTGTAACGGGACATCGTGAAAAACTGTTTTTT.